This entry features one T cell receptor (beta chain) sequence. This CDR3 spans 15 amino acids. From germline, CDR1 is MNHEY and CDR2 SVGAGI. The V gene end was trimmed by 5 bases and the J gene end by 7 bases; junction bases not matched to a gene: 9. Adults between about 18 and 95 years of age took part from more than 20 US areas. Sequenced by immunoSEQ multiplex PCR; TCRdb stores in-frame clones only, minus some. This table has around 180,000 clones, more than 65% appearing once. The sample is drawn from a study of blood T cell repertoires in COVID-19. Across the study: PBMCs, B-cell-depleted T cells, or T cells provided the cDNA or gDNA that made up the material.

Sequencing was done on a sample of PBMCs or T cells enriched from blood (not recorded which). This clonotype was sampled from a woman aged 45-65 years with acute COVID-19. The J gene is TRBJ2-1, the V gene TRBV6-5; 9 nucleotides match TRBD2. In DNA form, the CDR3 reads TGTGCCAGCAGTCAGAATAGCGGGGGTCGGAATGAGCAGTTCTTC. This codes for CASSQNSGGRNEQFF.